This T cell receptor beta chain was identified during a study of identical twins. Overall study findings and caveats: Twins showed weaker excess sharing in their beta out-of-frame sequences.

The CDR3 covers 16 residues. Germline loops: CDR1 SGHAT, CDR2 FQNNGV. With V trimmed by 5 bases and J by 1 base, 8 bases remained unmatched. To note about this clonotype: Antigen unknown.

TCRdb redid the calling of the 5' RACE reads with MiXCR, one entry per CDR3 protein. This sample yields roughly 350,000 distinct CDR3 sequences, of which 8.5% to 10% are seen a single time; over 7% belongs to the top ten. The sequencing sample was made of naive T cells sorted from blood. This chain joins TRBV11-2 and TRBJ2-3, with 8 bases lining up with TRBD1. This receptor was identified in a woman in her 50s in good health. The CDR3: CASSTGRGLGTDTQYF. The DNA for the CDR3 is TGTGCCAGCAGCACCGGCAGGGGGCTGGGCACAGATACGCAGTATTTT. The full variable domain, in which reference TRBV11-2 and TRBJ2-3 provide the parts outside the CDR3, is EAGVAQSPRYKIIEKRQSVAFWCNPISGHATLYWYQQILGQGPKLLIQFQNNGVVDDSQLPKDRFSAERLKGVDSTLKIQPAKLEDSAVYLCASSTGRGLGTDTQYFGPGTRLTVL.